Listed here are 4 T cell receptor beta chains from one sample, sequenced in a study of response to subunit inactivated influenza vaccine. MiXCR, run by TCRdb on the RT-PCR reads, gives a single entry per CDR3 protein. The sample carries some 480,000 distinct CDR3 sequences, over 9.5% recorded once. The sequences come from PBMCs from blood, collected around seven weeks after vaccination. The receptors were sampled from a man in his fifties or sixties who received an inactivated influenza vaccine.

CDR3 coding DNA: TGTGCCAGCAGCTTAGAGGCGGGAGGGATCTACGAGCAGTACTTC. Protein product: CASSLEAGGIYEQYF. The J gene is TRBJ2-7, the V gene TRBV7-6; 9 nucleotides match TRBD2. The CDR3 extends over 15 amino acids. CDR1 is SGHVS, CDR2 FNYEAQ, per germline. V was pared by 1 base and J by 3 bases, with 4 bases of the junction left unmatched.

CDR3 nucleotides: TGTGCCAGCAACGTAGGACAACTTCACTACGAGCAGTACTTC. This encodes CASNVGQLHYEQYF. V usage is TRBV6-2 or TRBV6-3 and J usage is TRBJ2-7; D might be TRBD1 (5 bases). The V end lost 7 bases, the J end lost 3 bases, and 16 bases lay between the germline ends. CDR3 size: 14 residues. CDR1 and CDR2 from the germline V gene are MNHEY and SVGEGT.

In its sample, this clonotype was seen a few times. The chain combines TRBV7-2 with TRBJ2-7, with 9 bases matching TRBD2. Germline V CDR1 and CDR2: SGHTA, FQGNSA. The CDR3 spans 13 residues. Losses at the gene ends were 5 bases for V and 3 bases for J; bases not matched to a gene: 2. The CDR3 spells CASSQLAGYEQYF. The CDR3 bases are TGTGCCAGCAGCCAACTAGCGGGCTACGAGCAGTACTTC. Looking up the rest from reference TRBV7-2 and TRBJ2-7 gives the full variable domain: GAGVSQSPSNKVTEKGKDVELRCDPISGHTALYWYRQSLGQGLEFLIYFQGNSAPDKSGLPSDRFSAERTGGSVSTLTIQRTQQEDSAVYLCASSQLAGYEQYFGPGTRLTVT.

The chain joins TRBV27 to TRBJ2-7; the match to TRBD1 covers 10 bases. The CDR3 has 15 residues. The ends lost 5 bases at V and 2 bases at J; junction bases unmatched: 6. Per the germline V gene, CDR1 is MNHEY and CDR2 is SMNVEV (reference sequence). CDR3 sequence reads: CASSPSGTGAYEQYF. The CDR3 DNA follows: TGTGCCAGCAGTCCGTCCGGGACAGGGGCCTACGAGCAGTACTTC.